This entry lists 5 T cell receptor beta chains sequenced from one sample in a study of blood T cell repertoires in COVID-19. Sequencing was performed with immunoSEQ multiplex PCR; in TCRdb, only in-frame clones are kept and a portion is missing. The repertoire holds hundreds of thousands of clones, with about 85% as singletons. Sequenced sample: PBMCs or T cells enriched from blood (not recorded which). These receptors all stem from a woman under 30 with acute COVID-19.

Here the CDR3 DNA reads TGCAGCGTGCTACTACAGGGGAGGAATCAGCCCCAGCATTTT. This codes for CSVLLQGRNQPQHF. The chain couples TRBV29-1 to TRBJ1-5, with TRBD1 identical over 7 bases. CDR1 is SQVTM, CDR2 ANQGSEA, per germline. V lost 6 bases and J lost 4; bases outside the gene matches: 9. The CDR3 length is 14 residues.

The chain is built from TRBV5-4 and TRBJ2-7; 9 positions agree with TRBD1. V shed 4 bases, J shed 3 bases, and the junction held 8 bases outside the gene matches. The CDR3 loop spans 15 amino acids. CDR1 and CDR2 from the germline V gene are SGHNT and YYREEE (reference sequence). CDR3 sequence reads: CASSLTGTGIYEQYF. CDR3 DNA sequence: TGTGCCAGCAGCCTCACCGGGACAGGGATCTACGAGCAGTACTTC.

This clone was detected many times. V usage is TRBV19 and J usage is TRBJ1-5; a weak D match, TRBD1 (5 bases). Germline V CDR1 and CDR2: LNHDA, SQIVND (reference sequence). The CDR3 extends over 16 amino acids. The V and J ends lost 6 bases and 3 bases respectively, with 18 bases between them. This CDR3 is CASSTLRQTSNQPQHF. The CDR3 DNA sequence: TGTGCCAGTAGCACCCTAAGACAGACCTCCAATCAGCCCCAGCATTTT.

Comment on this clone: Other DNA sequences in this sample translate to the same CDR3. This chain connects TRBV2 to TRBJ2-7, with D possibly matching TRBD2 (6 bases). There are 11 residues in the CDR3. Germline V gene sequence: CDR1 SNHLY, CDR2 FYNNEI. Trimming pared 3 bases from V and 6 bases from J, leaving 6 bases between. The CDR3 bases are TGTGCCAGCAGTGAGCGGGGCGAGCAGTACTTC. Translating gives CASSERGEQYF.

The rearrangement joins TRBV2 to TRBJ2-7; 10 bases map to TRBD2. Germline trimming cut 11 bases from V and 0 bases from J; bases unmatched to any gene: 7. The CDR3 spans 14 residues. The germline V gene encodes CDR1 SNHLY and CDR2 FYNNEI. The CDR3 DNA reads TGTGCCGATAGGACTAGCGGTAGCTCCTACGAGCAGTACTTC. Residues: CADRTSGSSYEQYF.